Here is one T cell receptor (beta chain) with its context. The target of this receptor is not known. Base qualities are missing; no much larger clone stands one base away. The sample belongs to a study of T cell responses to AZD1222 COVID-19 vaccine listed by TCRdb under 2021. Regarding the study in general: AZD1222 recipients whose second dose came at about 4 weeks and those whose second dose came at about 12 weeks were combined into one group, since spike-specific TCR depth and breadth did not differ between the two schedules. A total of about 230 trial participants underwent TCR sequencing, of whom around 200 received two doses of AZD1222 and around 25 received two doses of the MenACWY control vaccine. Enrollment into the trials was organized by age into subgroups of 18-55, 56-69 and 70-plus years, and those subgroups contained about 160, 30 and 59 TCR-sequenced participants, respectively. The study at large found these results: Because no samples from the day 14 peak response were available, repertoires could be characterized only after the peak T cell response. Conclusions about previously exposed vaccinees are limited because only six or seven AZD1222 recipients were SARS-CoV-2 seropositive at baseline. Participants were mostly white British, with more females than males. The authors suggested clonal diversity may have been underestimated. A significant rise in spike-specific TCR breadth and depth was observed after two AZD1222 doses relative to day 0 and relative to MenACWY recipients. Reportedly, almost half of the unique spike-specific TCRs recognized epitopes lying outside the regions that are mutated in the B.1.351 and B.1.1.7 variants. Vaccine-associated CD4 TCRs spanned the whole spike protein, with dominant responses in regions 160-218 and 743-854. In the small 56-69-year group, the increase in depth fell short of significance, most likely because of low power.

V loses 6 bases of germline sequence and J loses 0 bases, and the interval between the two ends is 11 bases. From its cysteine to its phenylalanine, the CDR3 spans 14 amino acids. Here the CDR3 DNA is all that survives: 42 bases in frame from base 1. Looking up the germline V gene yields CDR1 MNHEY and CDR2 SVGAGI. The CDR3 regions of human TCRbeta chains were analyzed by immunosequencing. For the original study's pipeline: Repertoire TCRs were checked for matches against a reference library of SARS-CoV-2-specific TCRs that had been generated using the MIRA antigen-specificity platform. Breadth was defined as the fraction of unique TCRs that were SARS-CoV-2-associated, and depth was defined as the fraction of total T cells that were SARS-CoV-2-associated. Using the MIRA data, each spike-specific TCR was mapped to the spike region that the TCR reacts to and placed in a CD4 or CD8 class. Log10-transformed breadth and depth values were compared by one-way ANOVA with Sidak's multiple comparisons tests. Held by TCRdb, this immuneACCESS table contains in-frame sequences only and omits some clones. Under half of the omission traces to an unresolved V gene where checked; the cause of the rest is unknown. The V and J calls and clone size come from that table; D and trimming were worked out from the DNA. The sample profile shows roughly 100,000 clones; roughly 82% of them were found once. The ten largest account for less than 6% of the sample.

The time point label on this specimen signifies: baseline before first vaccination. Vaccinee samples were obtained from the UK trials COV001 and COV002, which included a single-blind randomized controlled phase 2/3 trial of AZD1222 (ChAdOx1 nCoV-19) in healthy adults. Trial participant PBMC samples were collected at day 0 and day 28 after the second dose for TCRbeta chain sequencing. The rearrangement joined TRBV6-5 to TRBJ1-1; a weak D assignment points to TRBD1 (5 bases agree). Sequenced material: peripheral blood, taken on day 0 of AZD1222 vaccination. The TCR sequence derives from an adult in good health. The nucleotide sequence reads as follows: TGTGCCAGCAGACAGCAGGGTATGAACACTGAAGCTTTCTTT. This encodes CASRQQGMNTEAFF.